These 26 T cell receptor beta chains were all obtained from the same sample, sequenced in a study of blood T cell repertoires in COVID-19. Measured with immunoSEQ multiplex PCR; TCRdb has only the in-frame clones, and not every one. The sample consists of 350,000 to 550,000 clones, roughly 85% of them appearing once. The source material was PBMCs or T cells enriched from blood (not recorded which). These receptors all come from a woman aged 18-29 years with acute COVID-19.

The J gene is TRBJ1-1, the V gene TRBV5-4, with 9 bases identical to TRBD1. The CDR3 has 15 amino acids. V dropped 0 bases and J dropped 13; count of bases not matched to a gene: 13. The germline V gene has CDR1 SGHNT and CDR2 YYREEE (reference sequence). CDR3 nucleotides: TGTGCCAGCAGCTTGGGGGTAACAGGGGGCGCCCCAGTTTTCTTT. It encodes CASSLGVTGGAPVFF. Based on the CDR3 plus reference TRBV5-4 and TRBJ1-1, the full variable domain is ETGVTQSPTHLIKTRGQQVTLRCSSQSGHNTVSWYQQALGQGPQFIFQYYREEENGRGNFPPRFSGLQFPNYSSELNVNALELDDSALYLCASSLGVTGGAPVFFGQGTRLTVV.

The chain recombines TRBV27 with TRBJ2-7, with 9 bases identical to TRBD1. Germline V gene sequence: CDR1 MNHEY, CDR2 SMNVEV (reference sequence). V shed 7 bases, J shed 4 bases, and the junction held 5 bases outside the gene matches. The CDR3 loop spans 13 amino acids. CDR3 loop: CASKDRGKYEQYF. The DNA of the CDR3 is TGTGCCAGCAAGGACAGGGGAAAGTACGAGCAGTACTTC.

The DNA of the CDR3 is TGCGCCAGCAGCTCCGGGGACAGGACGTATGGCTACACCTTC. Translated, it gives CASSSGDRTYGYTF. This chain links TRBV5-1 with TRBJ1-2; 8 bases align to TRBD1. CDR1 is SGHRS and CDR2 is YFSETQ in the germline V gene. J gave up 5 bases and V 3 bases, and 6 bases lay outside the gene matches. The CDR3 spans 14 residues. Drawing the rest from reference TRBV5-1 and TRBJ1-2, the complete variable domain is KAGVTQTPRYLIKTRGQQVTLSCSPISGHRSVSWYQQTPGQGLQFLFEYFSETQRNKGNFPGRFSGRQFSNSRSEMNVSTLELGDSALYLCASSSGDRTYGYTFGSGTRLTVV.

The rearrangement uses TRBV5-6 and TRBJ1-1, with a possible D match to TRBD1 (6 bases). CDR1 and CDR2 (germline): SGHDT, YYEEEE. With 4 bases removed from V and 5 bases from J, the gap between germline ends came to 15 bases. The length of the CDR3 is 14 residues. The CDR3: CASSDTGSWTEAFF. The CDR3 nucleotides are TGTGCCAGCAGCGATACAGGGTCTTGGACTGAAGCTTTCTTT.

The chain joins TRBV25-1 to TRBJ1-6; weak D call: TRBD1 (6 bases). V lost 5 bases and J 7 bases, leaving 15 bases between the germline ends. CDR1 and CDR2 from the germline V gene are MGHDK and SYGVNS. This CDR3 comprises 15 residues. The CDR3 sequence: CASSLTPRGNSPLHF. CDR3 DNA sequence: TGTGCCAGCAGTCTGACACCAAGGGGGAATTCACCCCTCCACTTT.

This chain uses TRBV4-3 with TRBJ2-2, with TRBD2 as a possible D gene (5 bases). The V gene's germline CDR1 is LGHNA and CDR2 YSLEER. The CDR3 extends over 15 amino acids. The V end was cut by 2 bases, the J end by 6 bases, with 13 bases between. The CDR3 DNA reads TGCGCCAGCAGCCAAATAGCGCAGCCCCCCGGGGAGCTGTTTTTT. This gives the protein CASSQIAQPPGELFF.

Concerning this clone itself: Within the sample, other DNA sequences also encode this same CDR3. The DNA for the CDR3 is TGTGCCAGTAGGAGCTCCTACGAGCAGTACTTC. The encoded protein is CASRSSYEQYF. This chain connects TRBV27 to TRBJ2-7; no firm D call. The CDR3 loop spans 11 amino acids. Trimming stripped 9 bases from V and 0 bases from J, with 6 bases between. Germline lookup yields CDR1 MNHEY and CDR2 SMNVEV (reference sequence).

J is TRBJ2-7 and V is TRBV7-2; D is possibly TRBD1 (5 bases). Trimming removed 7 bases from V and 8 bases from J, with 12 bases in between. The V gene's germline CDR1 is SGHTA and CDR2 FQGNSA. The CDR3 extends over 11 amino acids. The CDR3 bases are TGTGCCAGCACCCCGACAGAAAAGCAGTACTTC. Amino acid sequence: CASTPTEKQYF.

The chain has TRBV2 and TRBJ1-5; D is unresolved. The CDR3 extends over 12 amino acids. V was pared by 6 bases and J by 7 bases, with 10 bases between. Germline V CDR1 and CDR2: SNHLY, FYNNEI. The DNA of the CDR3 is TGTGCCAGCAGCTTCCCTATCCAGCCCCAGCATTTT. It yields the protein CASSFPIQPQHF. The variable domain in full, with the rest retrieved from reference TRBV2 and TRBJ1-5, is EPEVTQTPSHQVTQMGQEVILRCVPISNHLYFYWYRQILGQKVEFLVSFYNNEISEKSEIFDDQFSVERPDGSNFTLKIRSTKLEDSAMYFCASSFPIQPQHFGDGTRLSIL.

This rearrangement joins TRBV7-2 to TRBJ2-5; D may be TRBD2 (6 bases). CDR1 and CDR2 (germline): SGHTA, FQGNSA. Trimming took off 5 bases at V and 6 bases at J, with 16 bases between the two ends. The CDR3 runs to 14 residues. CDR3 sequence: CASSAGTGGQTQYF. In DNA form, the CDR3 reads TGTGCCAGCAGCGCCGGGACCGGGGGACAGACCCAGTACTTC.

Written as DNA, the CDR3 is TGTGCCAGCGCTAGGGGGACTAGTGGGAATGAGCAGTTCTTC. Encoded protein: CASARGTSGNEQFF. This chain links TRBV7-3 with TRBJ2-1; 8 bases align to TRBD2. Germline CDR1 SGHTA, CDR2 FQGTGA. With 8 bases clipped from V and 7 bases from J, the junction kept 10 bases outside the gene matches. The CDR3 sequence is 14 residues long.

The chain carries TRBV4-1 and TRBJ2-2, with D possibly being TRBD1 (5 bases). The CDR3 covers 15 residues. Trimming left V 0 bases short and J 5 bases short, with 10 bases between. Germline V gene data show CDR1 as MGHRA and CDR2 as YSYEKL. The CDR3 reads CASSQDRPGTGELFF. DNA of the CDR3: TGCGCCAGCAGCCAAGATCGCCCAGGGACCGGGGAGCTGTTTTTT.

This chain connects TRBV5-1 to TRBJ1-2; D might be TRBD1 (6 bases). The CDR3 loop spans 14 amino acids. CDR1 and CDR2 (germline): SGHRS, YFSETQ. Trimming removed 4 bases from V and 5 bases from J, with 15 bases in between. The CDR3 DNA is TGCGCCAGCAGCCAACAGGGTCAGGGTTATGGCTACACCTTC. Its translation: CASSQQGQGYGYTF.

This sequence joins TRBV5-5 and TRBJ2-7; maybe TRBD1 (5 bases). Germline V lookup: CDR1 SGHKS, CDR2 YYEKEE (reference sequence). Deletions cut 0 bases from V and 2 bases from J, with 12 bases between. The CDR3 is made up of 15 amino acids. CDR3 DNA: TGTGCCAGCAGCTTGGGCCCGGACACCACCTACGAGCAGTACTTC. Amino acids: CASSLGPDTTYEQYF.

Here the CDR3 reads CATSPLGTGGNQPQHF. In DNA form, the CDR3 reads TGTGCCACCTCTCCCCTCGGGACAGGGGGCAATCAGCCCCAGCATTTT. The gene calls are TRBV15 and TRBJ1-5; 10 bases are shared with TRBD1. V shed 8 bases and J 2 bases; nucleotides not matched to a gene: 9. Germline V CDR1 and CDR2: LNHNV, YYDKDF (reference sequence). The CDR3 covers 16 residues.

This chain uses TRBV5-4 with TRBJ1-2; 7 positions match TRBD1. Germline V gene sequence: CDR1 SGHNT, CDR2 YYREEE (reference sequence). The trim removed 4 bases at V and 6 bases at J, leaving 12 bases unmatched. The CDR3 is 15 amino acids. Written as DNA, the CDR3 is TGTGCCAGCAGCCTGAGACGACAGGGAAGGGATGGCTACACCTTC. Residues: CASSLRRQGRDGYTF.

This rearrangement joins TRBV29-1 to TRBJ2-3; 11 bases align to TRBD2. CDR3 length: 16 residues. Trimming removed 7 bases from V and 2 bases from J; junction bases left unmatched: 11. CDR1 and CDR2 from the germline V gene are SQVTM and ANQGSEA. The CDR3 reads CSARGSSGRFTDTQYF. The CDR3 nucleotides are TGCAGCGCACGGGGGTCTAGCGGGAGGTTCACAGATACGCAGTATTTT.

The chain has TRBV4-1 and TRBJ1-3; unclear D gene. Per germline, CDR1 MGHRA and CDR2 YSYEKL. CDR3 length: 16 amino acids. Trimming removed 1 base from V and 4 bases from J, with 14 bases in between. Written as DNA, the CDR3 is TGCGCCAGCAGCCAAGGCGGGGAGAGGTCGGGAAACACCATATATTTT. Translated: CASSQGGERSGNTIYF.

The rearrangement uses TRBV4-3 and TRBJ2-1; TRBD2 matches at 14 bases. CDR1 is LGHNA, CDR2 YSLEER, per germline. Losses at the gene ends were 0 bases for V and 0 bases for J; bases not matched to a gene: 4. CDR3 length: 19 residues. Written as DNA, the CDR3 is TGCGCCAGCAGCCAAGAGCCGGGACTAGCGGGGGTCTCCTACAATGAGCAGTTCTTC. Translating gives CASSQEPGLAGVSYNEQFF.

This clone was detected only a few times. This CDR3 is CASSLARTSRVQYF. The CDR3 DNA sequence: TGTGCCAGCAGTCTAGCCAGGACTAGTCGGGTGCAGTACTTC. This rearrangement joins TRBV7-2 to TRBJ2-7, with 7 bases matching TRBD2. The germline V gene encodes CDR1 SGHTA and CDR2 FQGNSA. The length of the CDR3 is 14 residues. Losses at the gene ends were 6 bases for V and 9 bases for J; bases not matched to a gene: 14. The full variable domain, completed using reference TRBV7-2 and TRBJ2-7, is GAGVSQSPSNKVTEKGKDVELRCDPISGHTALYWYRQSLGQGLEFLIYFQGNSAPDKSGLPSDRFSAERTGGSVSTLTIQRTQQEDSAVYLCASSLARTSRVQYFGPGTRLTVT.

The chain joins TRBV24-1 to TRBJ1-5; no firm D call. This CDR3 is 14 amino acids long. The V end was cut by 3 bases, the J end by 0 bases, with 5 bases between. The germline gives CDR1 KGHDR, CDR2 SFDVKD. In DNA form, the CDR3 reads TGTGCCACCAGTGATCTAGATAGCAATCAGCCCCAGCATTTT. It translates to CATSDLDSNQPQHF.

This clone has just a few counts. The rearrangement links TRBV28 to TRBJ1-6; the match to TRBD1 covers 9 bases. J was trimmed by 12 bases and V by 6 bases; bases with no gene match: 12. Germline V gene sequence: CDR1 MDHEN, CDR2 SYDVKM. The CDR3 covers 15 residues. CDR3 protein: CASRLTGTGTIPLHF. For the CDR3, the DNA is TGTGCCAGCAGACTTACCGGGACAGGGACAATACCCCTCCACTTT.

This CDR3 is CASSLAEGGETYEQYF. DNA for the CDR3: TGTGCCAGCAGCTTAGCGGAAGGGGGGGAAACCTACGAGCAGTACTTC. V and J are TRBV7-6 and TRBJ2-7; D may be TRBD2 (7 bases). The CDR3 is 16 amino acids. Between the trimmed V and J ends, which lost 0 bases and 2 bases, there was a span of 14 bases. CDR1 and CDR2 (germline): SGHVS, FNYEAQ. The variable domain in full, completed from reference TRBV7-6 and TRBJ2-7, reads GAGVSQSPRYKVTKRGQDVALRCDPISGHVSLYWYRQALGQGPEFLTYFNYEAQQDKSGLPNDRFSAERPEGSISTLTIQRTEQRDSAMYRCASSLAEGGETYEQYFGPGTRLTVT.

The chain joins TRBV12-5 to TRBJ2-7, with TRBD1 matching 8 bases. This CDR3 has 14 residues. Trimming at V came to 5 bases and at J to 1 base, leaving 4 bases not matched to a gene. Per the germline V gene, CDR1 is LGHNT and CDR2 is FRNRAP. The DNA of the CDR3 is TGTGCTAGTGGTCTCGGGACAGGATCCTACGAGCAGTACTTC. Its protein product is CASGLGTGSYEQYF.

The V and J genes are TRBV20-1 and TRBJ2-7; the D is unclear. Trimming stripped 3 bases from V and 6 bases from J, with 9 bases between. This CDR3 region has 11 residues. In germline, CDR1 is DFQATT, CDR2 SNEGSKA (reference sequence). CDR3 in amino acids: CSASPQSEQYF. CDR3 DNA: TGCAGTGCTAGTCCGCAGTCCGAGCAGTACTTC.

The chain has TRBV27 and TRBJ2-2; 7 bases agree with TRBD1. Looked up from germline, CDR1 is MNHEY and CDR2 is SMNVEV (reference sequence). The V and J ends lost 7 bases and 0 bases, in that order; junction bases with no gene match: 2. The CDR3 runs to 14 residues. CDR3 loop: CASNRGTNTGELFF. The CDR3 DNA sequence: TGTGCCAGCAACAGGGGAACGAACACCGGGGAGCTGTTTTTT.